The 29 T cell receptor beta chains given below trace back to one sample, sequenced in a study of regulatory T cells in long-lasting Graves disease. Time point of the sample: persistent/refractory GD, antithyroid drugs over 5 years with positive TRAb. Construction of the TCR library relied on RNA isolated from PBMCs. HTBI primers from iRepertoire and Arm-PCR of CDR3 regions yielded the TCR beta libraries. TCRdb re-analysed the multiplex PCR reads in MiXCR, keeping a single row per CDR3 protein. Altogether approximately 400,000 distinct CDR3 sequences are present, 20% being singletons, with the ten largest covering less than 25%. The specimen was peripheral blood mononuclear cells (PBMCs), collected when the disease was refractory, from a patient treated with antithyroid drugs. The receptors shown here come from a female donor with Graves disease.

This clonotype has only one observation. The rearrangement uses TRBV20-1 and TRBJ2-7, with D possibly called TRBD1 or TRBD2 (5 bases each). V was trimmed by 6 bases and J by 4 bases, leaving 25 bases between them. Germline lookup yields CDR1 DFQATT and CDR2 SNEGSKA (reference sequence). The CDR3 covers 16 residues. The CDR3 loop is CSASRSRQWDPYEQYF. The CDR3 bases are TGCAGTGCCAGCCGATCAAGACAGTGGGACCCATACGAGCAGTACTTC.

The CDR3 is CASSFLLGRGTGELFF. CDR3 sequence (DNA): TGTGCCAGCAGTTTCCTCTTGGGTCGCGGGACCGGGGAGCTGTTTTTT. This chain uses TRBV6-5 with TRBJ2-2; the D gene is possibly TRBD2 (5 bases). Germline assignment: CDR1 MNHEY and CDR2 SVGAGI. The CDR3 loop spans 16 amino acids. Trimming cost V 4 bases and J 5 bases, with 17 bases left between them.

The gene calls are TRBV20-1 and TRBJ2-7; D remains unclear. V was clipped by 4 bases and J by 4 bases, with 11 bases between them. CDR3 size: 12 residues. The V gene's germline CDR1 is DFQATT and CDR2 SNEGSKA (reference sequence). CDR3 nucleotide sequence: TGCAGTGCTACATCGGACGGGTACGAGCAGTACTTC. Its protein is CSATSDGYEQYF.

In regard to this clonotype: A single base separates this from a much larger clone, so it may be a read error. V and J are TRBV6-1 and TRBJ1-2; 7 bases agree with TRBD1. Trimming cost V 10 bases and J 4 bases; bases outside gene matches: 18. Germline-derived CDR1 and CDR2 are MNHNS and SASEGT. CDR3 size: 16 residues. The CDR3 coding sequence is TGTGCCACCTCCGAGGAAGGACAGGCGGGAAGCTATGGCTACACCTTC. Translation: CATSEEGQAGSYGYTF.

In regard to this clonotype: Just one base apart from a much larger clone, this may be a read error. This chain joins TRBV6-1 and TRBJ2-2; a possible D gene is TRBD2 (6 bases). The CDR3 length is 14 residues. Germline CDR1 is MNHNS and CDR2 is SASEGT. CDR3 in amino acids: CATSDPLHTGGLFF. The CDR3 DNA sequence: TGTGCCACTTCGGACCCGTTACACACCGGGGGGCTGTTTTTT.

As to this clonotype: This may arise from a read error, as a much more abundant clone is one base away. The rearrangement joins TRBV28 to TRBJ1-5; no clear D gene. CDR1 and CDR2 from the germline V gene are MDHEN and SYDVKM. The CDR3 covers 15 residues. The CDR3 reads CANSYSQNSNQPQHF. DNA of the CDR3: TGTGCCAACAGTTACAGCCAAAATAGCAATCAGCCCCAGCATTTT.

Ten or more counts support this clonotype. V and J are TRBV27 and TRBJ1-2; 12 nucleotides agree with TRBD1. The CDR3 has 19 residues. Germline V CDR1 and CDR2: MNHEY, SMNVEV (reference sequence). With V trimmed by 3 bases and J by 4 bases, 15 bases remained unmatched. The CDR3 nucleotides read TGTGCCAGCAGTTTGGGACCGGGACAGGGGGCGCGAATTAGCTATGGCTACACCTTC. Protein sequence: CASSLGPGQGARISYGYTF.

As to this clonotype: A far more abundant clone sits one base away, making this likely a read error. The genes are TRBV28 and TRBJ2-5, with TRBD1 matching over 12 bases. TRBJ2-4 explains the end of the DNA better; the J call may be wrong. Germline-derived CDR1 and CDR2 are MDHEN and SYDVKM. This CDR3 has 16 amino acids. The DNA for the CDR3 is TGTGCCGGCAGTTCCCCCCCGGGGACAGGGGGCAACATTCAGTACTTC. This translates into CAGSSPPGTGGNIQYF.

This clonotype was found many times. This chain uses TRBV7-3 with TRBJ1-1; D is ambiguous. Per germline, CDR1 SGHTA and CDR2 FQGTGA. Trimming cost V 3 bases and J 1 base, with 6 bases left between them. The CDR3 runs 13 residues. CDR3 region: CASSFDTNTEAFF. DNA of the CDR3: TGTGCCAGCAGCTTCGACACGAACACTGAAGCTTTCTTT.

This clonotype was seen repeatedly, ten times or more. The chain joins TRBV28 to TRBJ1-2; 7 positions agree with TRBD1. Trimming cost V 6 bases and J 8 bases; bases outside gene matches: 6. This CDR3 is built from 12 residues. The V gene's germline CDR1 is MDHEN and CDR2 SYDVKM. CDR3 coding DNA: TGTGCCAGCAGCCTGACAGGGCCCGGCTACACCTTC. It is translated as CASSLTGPGYTF.

The chain carries TRBV19 and TRBJ1-4, with TRBD1 as a possible D gene (5 bases). The CDR3 runs 17 residues. Deletions cut 5 bases from V and 5 bases from J, with 21 bases between. Germline-derived CDR1 and CDR2 are LNHDA and SQIVND (reference sequence). Here the CDR3 DNA reads TGTGCCAGTAGTGCCCGACAAAGGGGCGCGGGGAATGAAAAACTGTTTTTT. It specifies CASSARQRGAGNEKLFF.

In its sample, this clonotype was seen many times. The chain recombines TRBV2 with TRBJ1-2, with 7 bases fitting TRBD1. Germline CDR1 is SNHLY and CDR2 is FYNNEI. Trimming removed 5 bases from V and 0 bases from J; junction bases left unmatched: 15. This CDR3 comprises 18 residues. The CDR3 nucleotides read TGTGCCAGCAGTACCAGCCCCAGGACAGGACCATCTAACTATGGCTACACCTTC. Translation: CASSTSPRTGPSNYGYTF. The full variable domain, its missing parts supplied by reference TRBV2 and TRBJ1-2, is EPEVTQTPSHQVTQMGQEVILRCVPISNHLYFYWYRQILGQKVEFLVSFYNNEISEKSEIFDDQFSVERPDGSNFTLKIRSTKLEDSAMYFCASSTSPRTGPSNYGYTFGSGTRLTVV.

The V call is TRBV15, the J call TRBJ2-2; perhaps TRBD2 as D (5 bases). This CDR3 comprises 15 residues. The V end was cut by 5 bases, the J end by 1 base, with 11 bases between. Germline assignment: CDR1 LNHNV and CDR2 YYDKDF (reference sequence). The CDR3 DNA is TGTGCCACCAGCGGTGTGGGAGAGAACACCGGGGAGCTGTTTTTT. It is translated as CATSGVGENTGELFF.

This clonotype came up many times. The chain combines TRBV20-1 with TRBJ1-1, with 7 bases aligning to TRBD1. The junction had 3 bases not matched to a gene; V was cut back by 5 bases and J by 0 bases. The CDR3 extends over 13 amino acids. Germline loops: CDR1 DFQATT, CDR2 SNEGSKA (reference sequence). CDR3 region: CSAPGQMNTEAFF. In nucleotides, the CDR3 is TGCAGTGCTCCGGGACAGATGAACACTGAAGCTTTCTTT.

The sample holds a few counts of this clonotype. The chain combines TRBV29-1 with TRBJ2-2; tentative D call: TRBD1 (6 bases). Germline lookup yields CDR1 SQVTM and CDR2 ANQGSEA. The CDR3 consists of 12 residues. The V end was cut by 4 bases, the J end by 7 bases, with 10 bases between. For the CDR3, the DNA is TGCAGCGTTGGGGACACTGTCGGGGAGCTGTTTTTT. Translation: CSVGDTVGELFF.

This clonotype has just a few counts. A junction end diverges from the germline sequence, so it may reflect a read error. The V call is TRBV4-1, the J call TRBJ2-2, with TRBD1 matching 8 bases. Germline V gene lookup returns CDR1 MGHRA and CDR2 YSYEKL. The CDR3 consists of 16 residues. The CDR3 loop reads CASSLAGTGNTGELFF. In DNA form, the CDR3 reads TGTGCCAGCAGCTTAGCCGGGACAGGGAACACCGGGGAGCTGTTTTTT.

This clonotype has just a few counts. The J gene is TRBJ2-2, the V gene TRBV7-6; possibly TRBD1 for D (5 bases). V lost 2 bases and J 0 bases, leaving 13 bases between the germline ends. Germline V gene data show CDR1 as SGHVS and CDR2 as FNYEAQ. The CDR3 contains 17 residues. The CDR3 bases are TGTGCCAGCAGCTTACCCTACCAGACAGCGAACACCGGGGAGCTGTTTTTT. Amino acids: CASSLPYQTANTGELFF.

The sample holds many counts of this clonotype. V gene TRBV28 combines with J gene TRBJ2-5; D is ambiguous. In germline, CDR1 is MDHEN, CDR2 SYDVKM. This CDR3 is 13 amino acids long. The V gene lost 5 bases and the J gene lost 2 bases, with 9 bases spanning the gap. This CDR3 reads CASSRPPQETQYF. Written as DNA, the CDR3 is TGTGCCAGCAGTCGACCCCCTCAAGAGACCCAGTACTTC.

The chain uses TRBV3-1 and TRBJ2-2; 8 bases are a match to TRBD2. From germline, CDR1 is LGHDT and CDR2 YNNKEL (reference sequence). With V trimmed by 4 bases and J by 4 bases, 8 bases remained unmatched. The CDR3 spans 16 residues. The CDR3 protein is CASSPSGRRSTGELFF. CDR3 nucleotides: TGTGCCAGCAGCCCAAGCGGGAGAAGGAGCACCGGGGAGCTGTTTTTT.

This clonotype was observed many times. This chain uses TRBV2 with TRBJ1-1, with 10 bases aligning to TRBD1. CDR3 size: 15 residues. CDR1 SNHLY and CDR2 FYNNEI come from the germline V gene. The junction had 10 bases not matched to a gene; V was cut back by 6 bases and J by 6 bases. The CDR3 coding sequence is TGTGCCAGCAGATCAAGGACAGGGGGGAGCGCTGAAGCTTTCTTT. This codes for CASRSRTGGSAEAFF.

Comment on this clonotype: A much larger clone differs by one base, so this may be a read error. The rearrangement uses TRBV12-3 or TRBV12-4 and TRBJ1-5; TRBD1 matches at 7 bases. Gene TRBJ2-3 matches the end of the DNA better, so the J call may be wrong. This CDR3 spans 13 amino acids. CDR3 in DNA: TGTGCCAGCAGTTACAGGGGAGATCAGCCCCAGTATTTT. It is translated as CASSYRGDQPQYF.

This clonotype was counted many times. This sequence joins TRBV12-3 or TRBV12-4 and TRBJ2-2; D unclear. Deletions cut 4 bases from V and 4 bases from J, with 10 bases between. The length of the CDR3 is 14 residues. The CDR3 loop reads CASSSDRATGELFF. CDR3 DNA sequence: TGTGCCAGCAGTTCCGATCGGGCCACCGGGGAGCTGTTTTTT.

The rearrangement uses TRBV4-3 and TRBJ2-7; D might be TRBD2 (6 bases). The V gene lost 0 bases and the J gene lost 1 base, with 16 bases spanning the gap. Per the germline V gene, CDR1 is LGHNA and CDR2 is YSLEER. The CDR3 has 17 residues. The CDR3 loop is CASSQEPEESGSYEQYF. CDR3 nucleotides: TGCGCCAGCAGCCAAGAACCGGAGGAAAGCGGGTCCTACGAGCAGTACTTC.

The table lists this clonotype with a count of one. It may be a read error: a sequence one base away is much more abundant. The V gene is TRBV7-2, the J gene TRBJ2-7; 14 bases are shared with TRBD2. Germline V lookup: CDR1 SGHTA, CDR2 FQGNSA. The CDR3 is 17 residues long. The CDR3 sequence: CAGSVGLAGVLVYEQYF. The DNA for the CDR3 is TGTGCCGGCAGCGTGGGACTAGCGGGAGTATTGGTCTACGAGCAGTACTTC.

This clonotype was picked up many times. The chain links TRBV10-2 to TRBJ2-5; D is perhaps TRBD2 (5 bases). The CDR3 covers 14 residues. In germline, CDR1 is WSHSY, CDR2 SAAADI. The V gene lost 3 bases and the J gene lost 5 bases, with 13 bases spanning the gap. CDR3 protein: CASSDTAVMETQYF. Here the CDR3 DNA reads TGCGCCAGCAGTGATACAGCGGTTATGGAGACCCAGTACTTC.

This clonotype was picked up many times. This chain links TRBV20-1 with TRBJ1-2, with D perhaps TRBD1 (6 bases). V lost 0 bases to trimming and J lost 6 bases, with 14 bases between them. In germline, CDR1 is DFQATT, CDR2 SNEGSKA (reference sequence). This CDR3 has 14 residues. The chain's CDR3 is CSARDGQLIDGYTF. The DNA of the CDR3 is TGCAGTGCTAGAGACGGACAGCTAATAGATGGCTACACCTTC.

J is TRBJ2-7 and V is TRBV20-1; TRBD1 is a possible D gene (6 bases). The CDR3 runs 12 residues. The germline V gene has CDR1 DFQATT and CDR2 SNEGSKA (reference sequence). Trimming took off 1 base at V and 3 bases at J, with 7 bases between the two ends. DNA for the CDR3: TGCAGTGCTAGAGCACAGGGCTACGAGCAGTACTTC. As protein: CSARAQGYEQYF.

This clonotype was found many times. V is TRBV6-1 and J is TRBJ1-1, with TRBD1 identical over 9 bases. V shed 8 bases and J 9 bases; nucleotides not matched to a gene: 10. Germline V CDR1 and CDR2: MNHNS, SASEGT. The CDR3 is made up of 13 amino acids. The CDR3 DNA sequence: TGTGCCAGCCGCGACCCCGGACAGGGGAAAGCTTTCTTT. Amino acid sequence: CASRDPGQGKAFF.

In this sample, this clonotype turned up a few times. The V gene is TRBV4-2, the J gene TRBJ1-2, with 11 bases fitting TRBD1. Trimming took 0 bases from V and 8 from J; bases not matched to a gene: 5. The CDR3 length is 15 residues. Per the germline V gene, CDR1 is LGHNA and CDR2 is YNFKEQ. This CDR3 is CASSQEGQGVEGYTF. The CDR3 nucleotides are TGTGCCAGCAGCCAAGAGGGACAGGGGGTAGAAGGCTACACCTTC.